This T cell receptor (beta chain) is from a study of T cell responses to AZD1222 COVID-19 vaccine. Study summary: Second-dose schedules of about 4 or about 12 weeks were combined.

Profiling relied on immunoSEQ multiplex PCR, and the TCRdb table lists in-frame clones only, not all of them. Among 100,000 or so clones listed, approximately 92% were seen once. This specimen consisted of peripheral blood, obtained on day 0 of AZD1222 vaccination. The clonotype comes from an adult in good health.

DNA for the CDR3: TGTGCCTGGAGTGGAGGGACTACCTTCCTAGCAGAGCAGTTCTTC. It codes for CAWSGGTTFLAEQFF. The chain is built from TRBV30 and TRBJ2-1, with 7 nucleotides matching TRBD2. Germline CDR1 reads GTSNPN; CDR2 reads SVGIG (reference sequence). The CDR3 is 15 amino acids. V lost 1 base and J lost 10; bases outside the gene matches: 13.